This TCR beta chain was retrieved from a study of blood T cell repertoires in COVID-19. Study-level background: Spain, Italy and the United States supplied samples that represented acute and convalescent COVID-19.

In the source study's methods: Estimation of nucleated cell counts relied on the amplification of reference gene primers. TCRdb's copy holds only in-frame clones and misses some; the assay was immunoSEQ multiplex PCR. The DNA was the basis for D and trimming; V, J and clone size are from that table. This table holds about 240,000 clones, around 90% found once. CDR1 is SEHNR and CDR2 is FQNEAQ in the germline V gene (reference sequence). The CDR3 loop spans 16 amino acids. Trimming took 0 bases from V and 6 from J; bases not matched to a gene: 6. This sequence was found in a man aged 55 to 70 who had recovered from COVID-19. This chain connects TRBV7-9 to TRBJ1-4; 8 bases are a match to TRBD1. Source material: peripheral blood. In nucleotides, the CDR3 is TGTGCCAGCAGCTTAGCCCGACAGGGGTTATATGAAAAACTGTTTTTT. Amino acids: CASSLARQGLYEKLFF.